The 26 T cell receptor beta chains given below trace back to one sample, sequenced in a study of T cell responses to AZD1222 COVID-19 vaccine. TCRdb keeps only in-frame clones here, not all; method: immunoSEQ multiplex PCR. The repertoire holds 170,000 or so clones, with about 92% as singletons. This sample comprised peripheral blood, obtained on day 0 of AZD1222 vaccination. Receptors were obtained from an adult in good health.

The rearrangement joins TRBV27 to TRBJ2-1, with 8 nucleotides matching TRBD2. The germline gives CDR1 MNHEY, CDR2 SMNVEV (reference sequence). The CDR3 spans 15 residues. V was clipped by 2 bases and J by 5 bases; unmatched bases: 5. CDR3 nucleotide sequence: TGTGCCAGCAGTTTAGGGCGGGGGGAGGACAATGAGCAGTTCTTC. Translated: CASSLGRGEDNEQFF.

The chain has TRBV7-6 and TRBJ1-4; TRBD1 matches 7 bases. V lost 5 bases to trimming and J lost 10 bases; unmatched junction nucleotides: 13. Germline-derived CDR1 and CDR2 are SGHVS and FNYEAQ. CDR3 length: 15 amino acids. The CDR3 DNA is TGTGCCAGCAGCCTCCAGGCCGGGACAGTGGGAAAACTGTTTTTT. This gives the protein CASSLQAGTVGKLFF.

The chain uses TRBV3-1 (or the pseudogene TRBV3-2) and TRBJ2-3; D gene unclear. The CDR3 is 12 amino acids. Germline CDR1 reads LGHDT; CDR2 reads YNNKEL (reference sequence). Trimming left V 3 bases short and J 3 bases short, with 4 bases between. The CDR3 is CASSQWTDTQYF. Written as DNA, the CDR3 is TGTGCCAGCAGCCAGTGGACAGATACGCAGTATTTT.

The chain carries TRBV19 and TRBJ1-1, with D uncertain. Trimming took off 5 bases at V and 1 base at J, with 11 bases between the two ends. The CDR3 is 14 residues long. CDR1 LNHDA and CDR2 SQIVND come from the germline V gene (reference sequence). This chain's CDR3 is CASSPTVGNTEAFF. In nucleotides, the CDR3 is TGTGCCAGTAGTCCCACGGTAGGGAACACTGAAGCTTTCTTT.

The chain employs TRBV25-1 and TRBJ2-7, with 9 bases matching TRBD1. The CDR3 consists of 16 residues. Germline lookup yields CDR1 MGHDK and CDR2 SYGVNS. V shed 4 bases, J shed 1 base, and the junction held 8 bases outside the gene matches. The CDR3 sequence: CASSATTGGNSYEQYF. The CDR3 DNA reads TGTGCCAGCAGTGCTACTACAGGGGGCAATTCCTACGAGCAGTACTTC.

J is TRBJ2-1 and V is TRBV5-1; D might be TRBD1 (5 bases). Trimming left V 4 bases short and J 4 bases short, with 12 bases between. The CDR3 sequence is 14 residues long. Germline CDR1 reads SGHRS; CDR2 reads YFSETQ. The CDR3 is CASSATSGYNEQFF. The CDR3 DNA reads as TGCGCCAGCAGCGCTACCTCAGGGTACAATGAGCAGTTCTTC.

The chain carries TRBV7-2 and TRBJ1-6; no firm D call. The ends were cut back, 5 bases at V and 7 bases at J, with 9 bases in the middle. This CDR3 region has 13 residues. CDR1 and CDR2 from the germline V gene are SGHTA and FQGNSA. The CDR3 bases are TGTGCCAGCAGCCCCCAGAAAAATTCACCCCTCCACTTT. It is translated as CASSPQKNSPLHF.

The rearrangement uses TRBV19 and TRBJ2-5, with TRBD2 identical over 7 bases. Trimming removed 7 bases from V and 7 bases from J; junction bases left unmatched: 15. CDR3 size: 15 residues. Germline V gene sequence: CDR1 LNHDA, CDR2 SQIVND (reference sequence). CDR3 in DNA: TGTGCCAGTAACGGGGGGAAAGGATCCGGCGGGACCCAGTACTTC. This encodes CASNGGKGSGGTQYF.

The chain carries TRBV30 and TRBJ1-2; unclear D gene. There are 14 residues in the CDR3. The V end lost 0 bases, the J end lost 4 bases, and 12 bases lay between the germline ends. Germline assignment: CDR1 GTSNPN and CDR2 SVGIG (reference sequence). CDR3 in amino acids: CAWSVSWLGYGYTF. CDR3 nucleotide sequence: TGTGCCTGGAGTGTCTCGTGGTTGGGCTATGGCTACACCTTC.

The genes are TRBV6-6 and TRBJ1-5, with D possibly matching TRBD1 (5 bases). This CDR3 comprises 15 residues. The ends were cut back, 2 bases at V and 5 bases at J, with 13 bases in the middle. Germline CDR1 reads MNHNY; CDR2 reads SVGAGI (reference sequence). CDR3 protein: CASSYLGRNHQPQHF. The CDR3 DNA reads TGTGCCAGCAGTTACCTGGGGCGTAACCATCAGCCCCAGCATTTT.

CDR3 sequence reads: CASSGEGAGTGELFF. In DNA, the CDR3 is TGTGCCAGCAGTGGGGAGGGGGCCGGCACCGGGGAGCTGTTTTTT. The chain couples TRBV27 to TRBJ2-2; D tentatively fits TRBD1 or TRBD2 (7 bases each). Between the trimmed V and J ends, which lost 5 bases and 4 bases, there was a span of 14 bases. Germline V gene data show CDR1 as MNHEY and CDR2 as SMNVEV (reference sequence). CDR3 length equals 15 residues.

Only one count was recorded for this clone. In DNA, the CDR3 is TGTGCCAGCAGCTTCCTACTCACGCACAGGGTTAATGGCTACACCTTC. This translates into CASSFLLTHRVNGYTF. The chain links TRBV5-4 to TRBJ1-2, with D perhaps matching TRBD1 (6 bases). Per the germline V gene, CDR1 is SGHNT and CDR2 is YYREEE (reference sequence). Trimming cost V 2 bases and J 6 bases, with 20 bases left between them. The CDR3 has 16 amino acids.

This chain connects TRBV21-1 to TRBJ1-6; TRBD1 is taken as the D call from the table, unchecked against the DNA. TRBV21-1 represents a pseudogene. The CDR3 is made up of 17 amino acids. CDR3 region: CASSPPTGFPYNSPLHF. The CDR3 bases are TGTGCCAGCAGCCCCCCGACAGGGTTCCCCTATAATTCACCCCTCCACTTT.

J is TRBJ1-1 and V is TRBV30; D is ambiguous. The germline V gene encodes CDR1 GTSNPN and CDR2 SVGIG (reference sequence). This CDR3 spans 12 amino acids. V gave up 1 base and J gave up 11 bases, with 14 bases separating them. CDR3 DNA: TGTGCCTGGAGTGGTCCCTTAGGCGTGGCTTTCTTT. Residues: CAWSGPLGVAFF.

The CDR3 DNA follows: TGTGCCAGCAGCCGGCGGGGGGATTCCCAAGAGACCCAGTACTTC. This translates into CASSRRGDSQETQYF. The gene calls are TRBV5-5 and TRBJ2-5; 8 nucleotides match TRBD2. The CDR3 covers 15 residues. V gave up 4 bases and J gave up 1 base; unmatched junction bases: 6. In germline, CDR1 is SGHKS, CDR2 YYEKEE (reference sequence). The full variable domain, in which reference TRBV5-5 and TRBJ2-5 provide the parts outside the CDR3, is DAGVTQSPTHLIKTRGQQVTLRCSPISGHKSVSWYQQVLGQGPQFIFQYYEKEERGRGNFPDRFSARQFPNYSSELNVNALLLGDSALYLCASSRRGDSQETQYFGPGTRLLVL.

This chain uses TRBV5-1 with TRBJ2-1; 12 nucleotides align to TRBD2. V lost 5 bases and J lost 6; bases outside the gene matches: 6. There are 15 residues in the CDR3. CDR1 is SGHRS and CDR2 is YFSETQ in the germline V gene. CDR3 residues: CASSRLAGALNEQFF. The CDR3 bases are TGCGCCAGCAGTAGACTAGCGGGGGCCCTCAATGAGCAGTTCTTC.

This chain links TRBV10-3 with TRBJ2-7, with TRBD1 matching 7 bases. Germline values: CDR1 ENHRY, CDR2 SYGVKD. Germline trimming cut 2 bases from V and 5 bases from J; bases unmatched to any gene: 3. The CDR3 extends over 13 amino acids. This CDR3 reads CAISEDRDDEQYF. CDR3 in DNA: TGTGCCATCAGTGAGGACAGGGATGACGAGCAGTACTTC.

The chain recombines TRBV9 with TRBJ1-1, with TRBD1 matching 7 bases. CDR1 SGDLS and CDR2 YYNGEE come from the germline V gene. V gave up 4 bases and J gave up 1 base; unmatched junction bases: 4. The CDR3 is made up of 14 amino acids. In nucleotides, the CDR3 is TGTGCCAGCAGCCCACGACAGGGGAACACTGAAGCTTTCTTT. Amino acid sequence: CASSPRQGNTEAFF.

This clone came up once. The genes are TRBV5-1 and TRBJ1-3; D is perhaps TRBD1 (6 bases). The CDR3 length is 14 residues. Germline V gene sequence: CDR1 SGHRS, CDR2 YFSETQ. Trimming cost V 7 bases and J 0 bases, with 11 bases left between them. DNA for the CDR3: TGCGCCAGCCACAGGGAGGGCTCTGGAAACACCATATATTTT. Encoded protein: CASHREGSGNTIYF.

V and J are TRBV7-8 and TRBJ2-1, with 8 positions matching TRBD2. The length of the CDR3 is 16 residues. Germline V lookup: CDR1 SGHVS, CDR2 FQNEAQ. The J segment lost 2 bases and the V segment lost 1 base, leaving 4 bases of the junction unmatched. CDR3 DNA: TGTGCCAGCAGCTTAGTTACGGGGGGGCCCTACAATGAGCAGTTCTTC. Translation gives CASSLVTGGPYNEQFF.

The chain is built from TRBV7-2 and TRBJ2-5; D gene unclear. This CDR3 comprises 12 residues. V gave up 5 bases and J gave up 9 bases, with 13 bases separating them. The germline V gene encodes CDR1 SGHTA and CDR2 FQGNSA. CDR3 DNA: TGTGCCAGCAGCCGAGACGGGTCTGCCCAGTACTTC. Translation: CASSRDGSAQYF.

The V and J genes are TRBV3-1 (or the pseudogene TRBV3-2) and TRBJ1-3; maybe TRBD1 (5 bases). Germline V gives CDR1 LGHDT, CDR2 YNNKEL (reference sequence). V was cut by 4 bases and J by 3 bases, with 10 bases left in between. This CDR3 spans 14 amino acids. The CDR3, as DNA: TGTGCCAGCAGCCTCGGGACTCTTGGAAACACCATATATTTT. Its translation is CASSLGTLGNTIYF.

This chain joins TRBV9 and TRBJ2-3; a possible D gene is TRBD2 (5 bases). V shed 0 bases and J shed 5 bases, with 7 bases lying between them. CDR3 length: 13 residues. CDR1 and CDR2 from the germline V gene are SGDLS and YYNGEE. The CDR3 DNA follows: TGTGCCAGCAGCGTAGTAAGCGGAGATACGCAGTATTTT. This encodes CASSVVSGDTQYF. The entire variable domain, with the rest obtained from reference TRBV9 and TRBJ2-3, is as follows: DSGVTQTPKHLITATGQRVTLRCSPRSGDLSVYWYQQSLDQGLQFLIQYYNGEERAKGNILERFSAQQFPDLHSELNLSSLELGDSALYFCASSVVSGDTQYFGPGTRLTVL.

CDR3 DNA sequence: TGTGCCACCAGTGAGGGGTCCGGGACAGGGGCAGAGACCCAGTACTTC. Protein: CATSEGSGTGAETQYF. The chain has TRBV24-1 and TRBJ2-5; 10 bases line up with TRBD1. The germline CDR1 and CDR2 sequences are KGHDR and SFDVKD. Unmatched junction bases numbered 8, after V lost 4 bases and J lost 4 bases. The CDR3 covers 16 residues.

CDR3 loop: CASSRTSDYEQYF. The CDR3 DNA reads TGTGCCAGCAGCAGGACTAGCGATTACGAGCAGTACTTC. The chain is built from TRBV6-5 and TRBJ2-7; TRBD2 matches at 9 bases. The V gene end was trimmed by 6 bases and the J gene end by 4 bases; junction bases not matched to a gene: 4. This CDR3 has 13 residues. Germline loops: CDR1 MNHEY, CDR2 SVGAGI.

This clone was seen a handful of times. This CDR3 reads CATSDRETGELFF. The DNA for the CDR3 is TGTGCCACCAGTGACAGGGAGACCGGGGAGCTGTTTTTT. The chain carries TRBV24-1 and TRBJ2-2; D could derive from TRBD1 or TRBD2 (5 bases each). The CDR3 sequence is 13 residues long. The V end was cut by 4 bases, the J end by 5 bases, with 7 bases between. The germline V gene has CDR1 KGHDR and CDR2 SFDVKD.